This entry lists 15 T cell receptor beta chains sequenced from one sample in a study of cytomegalovirus exposure and HLA in healthy donors. PCR employed 60 Vbeta and 13 Jbeta primers. Assay: immunoSEQ multiplex PCR; the TCRdb copy retains only in-frame clones and omits some. Among more than 140,000 clones listed, over 75% were seen once. The sequenced sample consisted of PBMCs. These receptor sequences come from a male donor in good health and CMV-seronegative.

The chain joins TRBV18 to TRBJ2-5; TRBD1 is a possible D gene (6 bases). Trimming left V 4 bases short and J 2 bases short, with 14 bases between. This CDR3 is built from 15 residues. The V gene's germline CDR1 is KGHSH and CDR2 LQKENI. The chain's CDR3 is CASSQSTGPQETQYF. The CDR3 DNA is TGTGCCAGCTCACAGTCGACAGGACCTCAAGAGACCCAGTACTTC.

This clone has just a few counts. The chain links TRBV30 to TRBJ1-5; D is possibly TRBD1 (5 bases). Germline loops: CDR1 GTSNPN, CDR2 SVGIG (reference sequence). CDR3 length: 14 amino acids. The germline V and J ends were trimmed by 2 bases and 7 bases, with 15 bases remaining between them. Written as DNA, the CDR3 is TGTGCCTGGAGTTCGGCACTACCAGGGCAGCCCCAGCATTTT. Protein sequence: CAWSSALPGQPQHF.

V gene TRBV5-1 combines with J gene TRBJ1-4; D unclear. The CDR3 runs to 12 residues. Per the germline V gene, CDR1 is SGHRS and CDR2 is YFSETQ. Between the trimmed V and J ends, which lost 4 bases and 7 bases, there was a span of 8 bases. This CDR3 is CASSPGSEKLFF. The CDR3 DNA sequence: TGCGCCAGCAGCCCGGGGAGTGAAAAACTGTTTTTT.

The rearrangement uses TRBV2 and TRBJ2-3; D perhaps matches TRBD2 (6 bases). The V end was cut by 8 bases, the J end by 6 bases, with 15 bases between. The CDR3 has 13 residues. Germline CDR1 reads SNHLY; CDR2 reads FYNNEI. The DNA for the CDR3 is TGTGCCAGCGCGCCTAGCGAAGTGGATACGCAGTATTTT. It encodes CASAPSEVDTQYF.

The chain employs TRBV25-1 and TRBJ2-5, with D unresolved. The CDR3 has 14 residues. V was pared by 1 base and J by 5 bases, with 11 bases between. The V gene's germline CDR1 is MGHDK and CDR2 SYGVNS. CDR3 amino acids: CASSESAGVETQYF. As DNA, the CDR3 is TGTGCCAGCAGTGAATCCGCCGGTGTGGAGACCCAGTACTTC. Full variable domain (remainder filled in from reference TRBV25-1 and TRBJ2-5): EADIYQTPRYLVIGTGKKITLECSQTMGHDKMYWYQQDPGMELHLIHYSYGVNSTEKGDLSSESTVSRIRTEHFPLTLESARPSHTSQYLCASSESAGVETQYFGPGTRLLVL.

The chain has TRBV9 and TRBJ2-2; 7 bases map to TRBD1. In germline, CDR1 is SGDLS, CDR2 YYNGEE. The CDR3 is 16 amino acids. J lost 1 base, V lost 2 bases, and 5 bases had no gene match. The CDR3 DNA follows: TGTGCCAGCAGCGTTCGGAACAGGGGGAACACCGGGGAGCTGTTTTTT. Translation gives CASSVRNRGNTGELFF.

This sequence joins TRBV7-3 and TRBJ2-1; 9 nucleotides agree with TRBD1. CDR1 SGHTA and CDR2 FQGTGA come from the germline V gene. The CDR3 is 14 residues long. V lost 5 bases, J lost 5 bases, and 4 bases stayed unmatched. CDR3 in amino acids: CASSQGQGNNEQFF. The CDR3 bases are TGTGCCAGCAGCCAGGGACAGGGTAACAATGAGCAGTTCTTC. Combining the CDR3 with reference TRBV7-3 and TRBJ2-1 gives the whole variable domain GAGVSQTPSNKVTEKGKYVELRCDPISGHTALYWYRQSLGQGPEFLIYFQGTGAADDSGLPNDRFFAVRPEGSVSTLKIQRTERGDSAVYLCASSQGQGNNEQFFGPGTRLTVL.

The chain couples TRBV27 to TRBJ2-1; D is unresolved. This CDR3 region has 11 residues. The V gene's germline CDR1 is MNHEY and CDR2 SMNVEV (reference sequence). V was clipped by 2 bases and J by 7 bases, with 3 bases between them. The CDR3 DNA reads as TGTGCCAGCAGTTTACGTAATGAGCAGTTCTTC. This codes for CASSLRNEQFF.

With respect to this clone: Its ends do not fully match the called genes, so a read error is possible. The V gene is TRBV7-9, the J gene TRBJ1-5; D remains ambiguous. Germline V lookup: CDR1 SEHNR, CDR2 FQNEAQ (reference sequence). This CDR3 comprises 13 residues. The CDR3: CSSSLASNQPQHF. The CDR3 region has the DNA TGTTCCAGCAGCTTAGCTTCTAATCAGCCCCAGCATTTT. Based on the CDR3 plus reference TRBV7-9 and TRBJ1-5, the full variable domain is DTGVSQNPRHKITKRGQNVTFRCDPISEHNRLYWYRQTLGQGPEFLTYFQNEAQLEKSRLLSDRFSAERPKGSFSTLEIQRTEQGDSAMYLCSSSLASNQPQHFGDGTRLSIL.

The chain employs TRBV9 and TRBJ2-3; 11 bases align to TRBD1. CDR1 is SGDLS, CDR2 YYNGEE, per germline. The junction had 6 bases not matched to a gene; V was cut back by 3 bases and J by 3 bases. This CDR3 contains 16 residues. DNA for the CDR3: TGTGCCAGCAGCGATGTTGGACAGGGGGCGACAGATACGCAGTATTTT. This codes for CASSDVGQGATDTQYF.

V usage is TRBV6-6 and J usage is TRBJ2-5; 7 bases align to TRBD2. There are 13 residues in the CDR3. The ends lost 6 bases at V and 5 bases at J; junction bases unmatched: 6. Germline V CDR1 and CDR2: MNHNY, SVGAGI (reference sequence). The CDR3 here is CASRGGSRETQYF. Written as DNA, the CDR3 is TGTGCCAGCAGGGGCGGGAGTCGTGAGACCCAGTACTTC.

In regard to this clone: This CDR3 is missing its conserved last phenylalanine or tryptophan, likely due to a read error. This chain links TRBV19 with TRBJ1-1; TRBD1 agrees at 8 bases. Per the germline V gene, CDR1 is LNHDA and CDR2 is SQIVND (reference sequence). V was pared by 7 bases and J by 5 bases, with 6 bases of the junction left unmatched. The CDR3 totals 13 residues. The CDR3 protein is CASIPRQGTEAFL. CDR3 bases: TGTGCCAGTATTCCTCGACAGGGGACTGAAGCTTTCCTT.

This sequence joins TRBV7-9 and TRBJ1-1; D possibly corresponds to TRBD1 (6 bases). In germline, CDR1 is SEHNR, CDR2 FQNEAQ (reference sequence). With 5 bases removed from V and 5 bases from J, the gap between germline ends came to 12 bases. CDR3 length equals 13 residues. CDR3: CASSPRGSTEAFF. The CDR3, as DNA: TGTGCCAGCAGCCCCAGGGGTAGTACTGAAGCTTTCTTT.

The chain couples TRBV2 to TRBJ1-1; tentatively, D is TRBD1 (6 bases). This CDR3 spans 14 amino acids. CDR1 and CDR2 from the germline V gene are SNHLY and FYNNEI. V was pared by 6 bases and J by 4 bases, with 15 bases between. The chain's CDR3 is CASRASGVITEAFF. The CDR3 DNA follows: TGTGCCAGCAGGGCATCAGGGGTCATCACTGAAGCTTTCTTT.

This clone was detected only once. The chain has TRBV30 and TRBJ1-4; D is perhaps TRBD1 (5 bases). Trimming took off 0 bases at V and 8 bases at J, with 16 bases between the two ends. The CDR3 extends over 15 amino acids. The V gene's germline CDR1 is GTSNPN and CDR2 SVGIG (reference sequence). CDR3 coding DNA: TGTGCCTGGAGTGTTACCCCCCCGGGGGGAGAAAAACTGTTTTTT. Residues: CAWSVTPPGGEKLFF.